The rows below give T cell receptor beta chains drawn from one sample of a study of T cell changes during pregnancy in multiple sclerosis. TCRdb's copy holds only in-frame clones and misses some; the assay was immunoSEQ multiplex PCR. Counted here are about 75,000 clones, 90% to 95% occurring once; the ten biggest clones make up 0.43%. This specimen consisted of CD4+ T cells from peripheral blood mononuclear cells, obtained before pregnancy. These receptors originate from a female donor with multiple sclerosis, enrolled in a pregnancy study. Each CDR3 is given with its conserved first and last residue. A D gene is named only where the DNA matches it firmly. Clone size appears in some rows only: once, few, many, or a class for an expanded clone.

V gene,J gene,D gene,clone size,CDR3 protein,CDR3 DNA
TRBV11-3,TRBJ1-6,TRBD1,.,CASSRGQLYNSPLHF,TGTGCCAGCAGCCGGGGACAGCTGTATAATTCACCCCTCCACTTT
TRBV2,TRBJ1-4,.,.,CASSAGTSTNEKLFF,TGTGCCAGCAGTGCCGGGACATCAACTAATGAAAAACTGTTTTTT
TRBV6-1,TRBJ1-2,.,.,CASSEARPPVGYTF,TGTGCCAGCAGTGAAGCCAGGCCCCCTGTTGGCTACACCTTC
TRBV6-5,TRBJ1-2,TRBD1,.,CASSPNRQGGYTF,TGTGCCAGCAGCCCCAACCGACAGGGAGGCTACACCTTC
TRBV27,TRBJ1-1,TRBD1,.,CASSAQGARLRGTEAFF,TGTGCCAGCAGTGCACAGGGGGCGCGGCTTAGAGGCACTGAAGCTTTCTTT
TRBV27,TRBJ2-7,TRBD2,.,CASSSGLAGTYEQYF,TGTGCCAGCAGTTCCGGACTAGCGGGAACCTACGAGCAGTACTTC
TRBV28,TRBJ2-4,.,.,CASSSGAKNIQYF,TGTGCCAGCAGTTCGGGGGCCAAAAACATTCAGTACTTC
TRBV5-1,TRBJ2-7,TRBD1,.,CASSGGQGYEQYF,TGCGCCAGCAGTGGCGGACAGGGATACGAGCAGTACTTC
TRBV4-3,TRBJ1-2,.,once,CASSQDVELEIRGYTF,TGCGCCAGCAGCCAAGATGTGGAGTTGGAAATTCGGGGCTACACCTTC
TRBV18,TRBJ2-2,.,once,CASSPPAVGRIGELFF,TGTGCCAGCTCACCACCTGCGGTTGGGAGGATCGGGGAGCTGTTTTTT
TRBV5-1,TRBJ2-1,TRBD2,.,CASSLADGGDNEQFF,TGCGCCAGCAGCTTGGCCGACGGGGGGGACAATGAGCAGTTCTTC
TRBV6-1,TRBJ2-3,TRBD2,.,CASSGAGTSGRDDTQYF,TGTGCCAGCAGTGGCGCCGGGACTAGCGGGAGGGACGATACGCAGTATTTT
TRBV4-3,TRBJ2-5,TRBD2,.,CASSPGLAGGRGTQYF,TGCGCCAGCAGCCCTGGGCTAGCGGGGGGTAGAGGGACCCAGTACTTC
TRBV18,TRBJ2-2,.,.,CASSPTSGNTGELFF,TGTGCCAGCTCACCAACGTCAGGGAACACCGGGGAGCTGTTTTTT
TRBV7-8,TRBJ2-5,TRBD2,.,CASRLAGEETQYF,TGTGCCAGCAGATTAGCGGGAGAAGAGACCCAGTACTTC
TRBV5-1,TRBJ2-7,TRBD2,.,CASSLGLAGAWSYEQYF,TGCGCCAGCAGCCTCGGACTAGCGGGAGCGTGGTCCTACGAGCAGTACTTC
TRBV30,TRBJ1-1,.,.,CAWSPYTEAFF,TGTGCCTGGAGTCCCTACACTGAAGCTTTCTTT
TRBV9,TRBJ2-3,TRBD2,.,CASSYRGGGSDTQYF,TGTGCCAGCAGCTATCGGGGGGGCGGGTCAGATACGCAGTATTTT
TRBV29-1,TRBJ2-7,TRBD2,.,CSALTSGHEQYF,TGCAGCGCCTTGACTAGCGGTCACGAGCAGTACTTC
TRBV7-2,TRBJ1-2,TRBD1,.,CASSLEGAGYTF,TGTGCCAGCAGCTTAGAGGGGGCCGGCTACACCTTC
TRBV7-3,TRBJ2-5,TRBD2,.,CASSKGLAGQETQYF,TGTGCCAGCAGCAAAGGACTAGCGGGGCAAGAGACCCAGTACTTC
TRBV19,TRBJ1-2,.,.,CASTDSQGRPGGYTF,TGTGCCAGTACCGATAGTCAGGGGCGCCCCGGTGGCTACACCTTC
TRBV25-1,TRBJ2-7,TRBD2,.,CASSPRGFRTSGRDEQYF,TGTGCCAGCAGTCCGCGGGGGTTCCGAACTAGCGGGAGAGACGAGCAGTACTTC
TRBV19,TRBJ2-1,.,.,CASSVTYNEQFF,TGTGCCAGTAGTGTAACATACAATGAGCAGTTCTTC
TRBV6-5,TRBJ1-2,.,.,CASSYSDRSYGYTF,TGTGCCAGCAGTTACTCTGACAGAAGTTATGGCTACACCTTC
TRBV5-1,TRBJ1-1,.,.,CASRSRTRNTEAFF,TGCGCCAGCAGGAGCCGAACGAGGAACACTGAAGCTTTCTTT
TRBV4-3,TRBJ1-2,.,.,CASSQELGGYTF,TGCGCCAGCAGCCAAGAGTTGGGCGGCTACACCTTC
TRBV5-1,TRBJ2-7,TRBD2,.,CASMFSGSNEQYF,TGCGCCAGCATGTTTAGCGGGAGTAACGAGCAGTACTTC
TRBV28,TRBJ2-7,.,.,CASSFQRRISYEQYF,TGTGCCAGCAGTTTTCAGCGCCGGATCTCCTACGAGCAGTACTTC
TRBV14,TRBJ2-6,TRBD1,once,CASSRDRDRGFLGANVLTF,TGTGCCAGCAGCCGAGACCGGGACAGGGGATTCTTGGGGGCCAACGTCCTGACTTTC
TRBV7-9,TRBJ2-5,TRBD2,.,CASGGLAGIETQYF,TGTGCCAGCGGGGGACTAGCGGGGATAGAGACCCAGTACTTC
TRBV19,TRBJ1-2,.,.,CASAGAYSNYGYTF,TGTGCCAGTGCAGGGGCCTATTCTAACTATGGCTACACCTTC
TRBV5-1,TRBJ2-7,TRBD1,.,CASSLGPGQPYEQYF,TGCGCCAGCAGCTTAGGGCCGGGACAGCCGTACGAGCAGTACTTC
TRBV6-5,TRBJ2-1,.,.,CASSYGAGEQFF,TGTGCCAGCAGTTACGGGGCAGGTGAGCAGTTCTTC
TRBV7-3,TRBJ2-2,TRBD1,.,CASSLRARTGANGELFF,TGTGCCAGCAGCTTACGGGCCCGGACAGGGGCGAACGGGGAGCTGTTTTTT
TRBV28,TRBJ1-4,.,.,CATAAPGDEKLFF,TGTGCCACCGCCGCCCCCGGGGATGAAAAACTGTTTTTT
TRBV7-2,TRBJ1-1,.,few,CASSLNGVDTEAFF,TGTGCCAGCAGCTTGAACGGGGTGGACACTGAAGCTTTCTTT
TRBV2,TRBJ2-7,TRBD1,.,CASSENLGTGVNYEQYF,TGTGCCAGCAGTGAGAACCTGGGTACAGGGGTGAACTACGAGCAGTACTTC
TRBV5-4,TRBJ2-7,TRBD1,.,CASSLDPGGSYEQYF,TGTGCCAGCAGCTTGGATCCAGGGGGCTCCTACGAGCAGTACTTC
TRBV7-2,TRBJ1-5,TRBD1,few,CASSLDRGSNQPQHF,TGTGCCAGCAGCTTAGACAGGGGTAGCAATCAGCCCCAGCATTTT
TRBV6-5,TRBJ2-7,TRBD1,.,CASRSWTGADEQYF,TGTGCCAGCAGATCATGGACAGGGGCCGACGAGCAGTACTTC
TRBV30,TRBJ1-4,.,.,CALRGRDEKLFF,TGTGCCTTAAGGGGCAGGGATGAAAAACTGTTTTTT
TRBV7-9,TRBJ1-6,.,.,CASSHDMNNSPLHF,TGTGCCAGCAGCCACGACATGAATAATTCACCCCTCCACTTT
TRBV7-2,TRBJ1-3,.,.,CASSWVGGAGNTIYF,TGTGCCAGCAGCTGGGTTGGGGGCGCTGGAAACACCATATATTTT